Reported below is one TCR beta chain. These data are taken from a study of blood T cell repertoires in COVID-19. Overall study: The United States, Italy and Spain provided the acute and convalescent COVID-19 samples.

Germline-derived CDR1 and CDR2 are MGHDK and SYGVNS. The V gene lost 6 bases and the J gene lost 0 bases, with 11 bases spanning the gap. This CDR3 is 15 amino acids long. The table came from immunoSEQ multiplex PCR; TCRdb's copy has only in-frame clones and leaves some out. The data contain 230,000 or so clones, roughly 88% of them singletons. The sequencing input was peripheral blood. This clonotype was obtained from a woman aged 40 to 49 who had recovered from COVID-19. V gene TRBV25-1 combines with J gene TRBJ1-4; no firm D call. CDR3 sequence: CASSPFPATNEKLFF. The CDR3 bases are TGTGCCAGCAGCCCGTTCCCCGCAACTAATGAAAAACTGTTTTTT.